The 7 T cell receptor beta chains in this list originate from one sample, sequenced in a study of blood T cell repertoires in COVID-19. The repertoire was sequenced with immunoSEQ multiplex PCR; TCRdb's copy has only in-frame clones and lacks some. This table has about 240,000 clones, 86% appearing once. The sample consisted of PBMCs or T cells enriched from blood (not recorded which). The receptor source for this set is a woman aged 40 to 49 with acute COVID-19.

The V call is TRBV21-1, the J call TRBJ2-7; the table's D gene call, TRBD1, was not cross checked with the DNA. TRBV21-1 is noted as a pseudogene. The CDR3 is 15 residues long. In DNA form, the CDR3 reads TGTGCCAGCAGCAAAAGATGGAACAGCTACTACGAGCAGTACTTC. This gives the protein CASSKRWNSYYEQYF.

This rearrangement joins TRBV4-1 to TRBJ2-2; 10 nucleotides line up with TRBD2. With V trimmed by 5 bases and J by 0 bases, 9 bases remained unmatched. The CDR3 extends over 18 amino acids. Germline loops: CDR1 MGHRA, CDR2 YSYEKL. CDR3: CASSYPGLASSNTGELFF. For the CDR3, the DNA is TGCGCCAGCAGCTACCCGGGACTAGCGAGCTCGAACACCGGGGAGCTGTTTTTT.

This rearrangement joins TRBV29-1 to TRBJ1-3, with a possible D match to TRBD1 (6 bases). The CDR3 runs 14 residues. V gave up 4 bases and J gave up 3 bases, with 13 bases separating them. Per germline, CDR1 SQVTM and CDR2 ANQGSEA. The CDR3 spells CSVGGGQSGNTIYF. DNA of the CDR3: TGCAGCGTTGGGGGGGGACAAAGTGGAAACACCATATATTTT.

The CDR3 region has the DNA TGTGCCACCAGTGATTTTGGAGATCCTGGGCAGTTCTTC. Translating it yields CATSDFGDPGQFF. The gene calls are TRBV24-1 and TRBJ2-1; D is undetermined. CDR1 and CDR2 (germline): KGHDR, SFDVKD. V gave up 1 base and J gave up 12 bases, with 12 bases separating them. The CDR3 contains 13 residues.

This clone was seen once. This chain links TRBV5-8 with TRBJ1-6; possible D gene TRBD1, 5 bases. The CDR3 spans 20 residues. Germline CDR1 SGHTS, CDR2 YDEGEE. V shed 4 bases and J shed 5 bases, with 28 bases lying between them. The CDR3: CASSPASETATSLHNSPLHF. The CDR3, as DNA: TGTGCCAGCAGCCCAGCAAGTGAGACAGCCACCTCGCTACATAATTCACCCCTCCACTTT.

The V gene is TRBV6-5, the J gene TRBJ1-3; 7 positions match TRBD1. Germline CDR1 MNHEY, CDR2 SVGAGI. This CDR3 region has 14 residues. Trimming at V came to 5 bases and at J to 4 bases, leaving 5 bases not matched to a gene. The CDR3 nucleotides read TGTGCCAGCAGTATGACAGGGCCAGGAAACACCATATATTTT. It is translated as CASSMTGPGNTIYF.

The V gene is TRBV9, the J gene TRBJ1-1; D is perhaps TRBD1 (6 bases). This CDR3 is built from 14 residues. V was trimmed by 0 bases and J by 5 bases, leaving 11 bases between them. CDR1 is SGDLS and CDR2 is YYNGEE in the germline V gene. The CDR3 region has the DNA TGTGCCAGCAGCGTAGACCTTAGGGGGACTGAAGCTTTCTTT. This translates into CASSVDLRGTEAFF.